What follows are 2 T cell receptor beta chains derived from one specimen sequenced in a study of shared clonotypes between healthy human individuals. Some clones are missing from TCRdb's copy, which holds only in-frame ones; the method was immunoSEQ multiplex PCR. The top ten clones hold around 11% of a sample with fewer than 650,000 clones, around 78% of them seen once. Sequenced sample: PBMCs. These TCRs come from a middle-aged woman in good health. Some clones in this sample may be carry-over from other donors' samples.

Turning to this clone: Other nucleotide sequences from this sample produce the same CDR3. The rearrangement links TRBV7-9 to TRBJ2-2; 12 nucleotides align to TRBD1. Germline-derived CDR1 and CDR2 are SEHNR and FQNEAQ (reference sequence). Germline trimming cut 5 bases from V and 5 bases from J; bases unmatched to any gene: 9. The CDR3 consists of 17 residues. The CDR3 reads CASSDRPGQGATGELFF. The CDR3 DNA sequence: TGTGCCAGCAGCGATAGACCGGGACAGGGGGCGACCGGGGAGCTGTTTTTT.

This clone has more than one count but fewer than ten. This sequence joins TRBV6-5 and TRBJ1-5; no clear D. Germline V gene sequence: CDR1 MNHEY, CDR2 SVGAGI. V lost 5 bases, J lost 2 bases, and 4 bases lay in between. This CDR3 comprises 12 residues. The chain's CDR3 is CASSNRNQPQHF. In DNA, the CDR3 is TGTGCCAGCAGTAACCGCAATCAGCCCCAGCATTTT.